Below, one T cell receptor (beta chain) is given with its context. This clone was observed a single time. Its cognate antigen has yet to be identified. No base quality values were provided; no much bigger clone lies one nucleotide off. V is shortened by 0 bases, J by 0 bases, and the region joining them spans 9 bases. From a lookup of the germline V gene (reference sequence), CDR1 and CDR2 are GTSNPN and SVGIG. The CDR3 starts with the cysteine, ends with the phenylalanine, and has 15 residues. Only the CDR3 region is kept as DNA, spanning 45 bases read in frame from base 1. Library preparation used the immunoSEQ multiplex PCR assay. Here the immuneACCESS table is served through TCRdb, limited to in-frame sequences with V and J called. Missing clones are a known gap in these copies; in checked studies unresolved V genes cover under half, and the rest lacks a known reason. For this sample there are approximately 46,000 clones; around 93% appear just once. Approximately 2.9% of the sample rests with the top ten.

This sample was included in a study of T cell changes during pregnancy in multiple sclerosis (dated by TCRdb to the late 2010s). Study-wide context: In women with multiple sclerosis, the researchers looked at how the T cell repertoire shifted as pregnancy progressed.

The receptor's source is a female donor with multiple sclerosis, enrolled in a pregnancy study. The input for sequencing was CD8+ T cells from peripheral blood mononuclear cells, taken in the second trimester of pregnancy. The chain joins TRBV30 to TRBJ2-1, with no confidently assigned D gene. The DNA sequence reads TGTGCCTGGAGTGTTTCCTCCAGCTCCTACAATGAGCAGTTCTTC. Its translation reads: CAWSVSSSSYNEQFF.